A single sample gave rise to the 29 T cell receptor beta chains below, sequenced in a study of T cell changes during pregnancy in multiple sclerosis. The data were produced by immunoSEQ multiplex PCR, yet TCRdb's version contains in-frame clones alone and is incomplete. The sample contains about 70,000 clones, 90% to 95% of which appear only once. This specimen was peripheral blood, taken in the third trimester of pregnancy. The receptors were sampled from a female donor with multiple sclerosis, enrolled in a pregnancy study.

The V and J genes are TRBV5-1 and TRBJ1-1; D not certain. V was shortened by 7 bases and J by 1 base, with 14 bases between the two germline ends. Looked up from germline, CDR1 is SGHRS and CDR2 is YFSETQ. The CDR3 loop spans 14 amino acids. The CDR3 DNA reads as TGCGCCAGCTCACAATCCGCTGGGAACACTGAAGCTTTCTTT. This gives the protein CASSQSAGNTEAFF.

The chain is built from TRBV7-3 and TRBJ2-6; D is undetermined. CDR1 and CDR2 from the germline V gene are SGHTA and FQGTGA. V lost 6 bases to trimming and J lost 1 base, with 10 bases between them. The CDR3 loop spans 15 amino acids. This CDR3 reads CASSQRNSGANVLTF. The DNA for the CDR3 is TGTGCCAGCAGTCAGAGGAATTCTGGGGCCAACGTCCTGACTTTC.

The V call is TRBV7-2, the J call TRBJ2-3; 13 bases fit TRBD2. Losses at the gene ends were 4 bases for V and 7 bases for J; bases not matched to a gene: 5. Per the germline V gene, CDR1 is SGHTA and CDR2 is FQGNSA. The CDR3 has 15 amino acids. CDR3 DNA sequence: TGTGCCAGCAGCTCGACTAGCGGGGGGAGTAATACGCAGTATTTT. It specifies CASSSTSGGSNTQYF.

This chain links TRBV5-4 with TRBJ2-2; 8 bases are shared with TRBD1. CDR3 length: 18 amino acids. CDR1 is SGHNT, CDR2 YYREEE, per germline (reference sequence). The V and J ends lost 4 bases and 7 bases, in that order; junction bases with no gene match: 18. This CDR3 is CASSPNLGQGLEGGELFF. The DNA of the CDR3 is TGTGCCAGCAGCCCTAATCTTGGACAGGGTCTAGAGGGCGGGGAGCTGTTTTTT.

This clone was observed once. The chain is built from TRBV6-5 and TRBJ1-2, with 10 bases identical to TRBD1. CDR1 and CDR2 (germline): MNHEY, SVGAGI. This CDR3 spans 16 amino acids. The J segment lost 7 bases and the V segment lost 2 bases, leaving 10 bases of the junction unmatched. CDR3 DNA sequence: TGTGCCAGCAGTTACGAGGACAGGGGGTCTAGGGGTGGCTACACCTTC. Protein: CASSYEDRGSRGGYTF.

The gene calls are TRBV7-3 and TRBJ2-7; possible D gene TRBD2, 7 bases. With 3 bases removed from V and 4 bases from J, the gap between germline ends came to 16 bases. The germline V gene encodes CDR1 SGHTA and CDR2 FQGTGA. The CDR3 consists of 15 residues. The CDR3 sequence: CASSFGGPSDYEQYF. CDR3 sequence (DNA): TGTGCCAGCAGCTTCGGGGGGCCTAGCGATTACGAGCAGTACTTC.

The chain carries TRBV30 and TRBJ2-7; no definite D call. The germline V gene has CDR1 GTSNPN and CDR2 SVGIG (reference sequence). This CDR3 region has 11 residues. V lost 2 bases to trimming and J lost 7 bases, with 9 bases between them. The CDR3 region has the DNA TGTGCCTGGAGTCTCCGGTGGGAGCAGTACTTC. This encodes CAWSLRWEQYF. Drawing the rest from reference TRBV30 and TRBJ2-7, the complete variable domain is SQTIHQWPATLVQPVGSPLSLECTVEGTSNPNLYWYRQAAGRGLQLLFYSVGIGQISSEVPQNLSASRPQDRQFILSSKKLLLSDSGFYLCAWSLRWEQYFGPGTRLTVT.

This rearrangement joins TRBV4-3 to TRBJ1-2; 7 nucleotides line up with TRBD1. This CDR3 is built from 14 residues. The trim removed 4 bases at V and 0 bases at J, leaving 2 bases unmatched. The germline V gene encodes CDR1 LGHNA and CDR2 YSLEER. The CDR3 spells CASSPGTANYGYTF. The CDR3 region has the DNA TGCGCCAGCAGCCCCGGGACAGCTAACTATGGCTACACCTTC.

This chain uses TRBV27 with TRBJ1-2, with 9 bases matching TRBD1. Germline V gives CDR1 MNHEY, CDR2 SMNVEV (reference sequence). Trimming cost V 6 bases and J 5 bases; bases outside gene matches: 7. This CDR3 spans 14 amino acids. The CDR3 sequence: CASRPDRGDYGYTF. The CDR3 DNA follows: TGTGCCAGCAGACCGGACAGGGGCGATTATGGCTACACCTTC.

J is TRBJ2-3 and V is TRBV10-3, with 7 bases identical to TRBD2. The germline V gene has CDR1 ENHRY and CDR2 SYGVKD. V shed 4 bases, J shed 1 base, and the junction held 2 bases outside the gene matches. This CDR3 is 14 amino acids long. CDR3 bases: TGTGCCATCAGTGTTGCGGGGGGCACAGATACGCAGTATTTT. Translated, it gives CAISVAGGTDTQYF.

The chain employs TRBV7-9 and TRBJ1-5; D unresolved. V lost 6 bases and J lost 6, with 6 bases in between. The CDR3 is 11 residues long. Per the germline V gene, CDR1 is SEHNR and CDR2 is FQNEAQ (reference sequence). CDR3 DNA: TGTGCCAGCAGAGCTCGTCAGCCCCAGCATTTT. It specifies CASRARQPQHF.

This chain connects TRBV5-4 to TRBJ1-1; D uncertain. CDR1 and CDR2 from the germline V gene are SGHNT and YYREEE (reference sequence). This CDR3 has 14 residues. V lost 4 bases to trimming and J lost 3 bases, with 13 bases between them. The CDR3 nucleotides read TGTGCCAGCAGCAAGAGGGATTTGGACACTGAAGCTTTCTTT. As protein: CASSKRDLDTEAFF.

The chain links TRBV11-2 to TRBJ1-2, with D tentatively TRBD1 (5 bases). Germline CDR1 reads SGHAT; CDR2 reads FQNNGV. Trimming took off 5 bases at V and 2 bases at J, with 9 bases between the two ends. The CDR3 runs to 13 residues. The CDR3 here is CASSPDTNYGYTF. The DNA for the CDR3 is TGTGCCAGCAGCCCGGACACCAACTATGGCTACACCTTC.

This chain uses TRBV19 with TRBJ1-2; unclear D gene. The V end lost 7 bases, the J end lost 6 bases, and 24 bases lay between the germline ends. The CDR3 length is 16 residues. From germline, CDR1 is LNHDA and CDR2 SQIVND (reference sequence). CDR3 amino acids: CASIPREGLGLHGYTF. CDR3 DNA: TGTGCCAGTATCCCCCGGGAAGGGTTGGGCCTGCATGGCTACACCTTC.

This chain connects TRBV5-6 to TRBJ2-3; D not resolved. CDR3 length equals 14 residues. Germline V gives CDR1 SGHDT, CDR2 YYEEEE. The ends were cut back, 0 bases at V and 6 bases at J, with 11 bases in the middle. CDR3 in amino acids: CASSLAAVADTQYF. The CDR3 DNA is TGTGCCAGCAGCTTGGCGGCGGTTGCTGATACGCAGTATTTT.

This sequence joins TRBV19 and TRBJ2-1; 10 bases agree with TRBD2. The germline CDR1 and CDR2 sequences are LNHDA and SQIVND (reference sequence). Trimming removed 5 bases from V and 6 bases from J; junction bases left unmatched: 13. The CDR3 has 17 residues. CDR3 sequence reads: CASSPRSGGDWGNEQFF. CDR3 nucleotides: TGTGCCAGTAGTCCACGGAGCGGGGGGGACTGGGGCAATGAGCAGTTCTTC. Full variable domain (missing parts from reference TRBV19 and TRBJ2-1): DGGITQSPKYLFRKEGQNVTLSCEQNLNHDAMYWYRQDPGQGLRLIYYSQIVNDFQKGDIAEGYSVSREKKESFPLTVTSAQKNPTAFYLCASSPRSGGDWGNEQFFGPGTRLTVL.

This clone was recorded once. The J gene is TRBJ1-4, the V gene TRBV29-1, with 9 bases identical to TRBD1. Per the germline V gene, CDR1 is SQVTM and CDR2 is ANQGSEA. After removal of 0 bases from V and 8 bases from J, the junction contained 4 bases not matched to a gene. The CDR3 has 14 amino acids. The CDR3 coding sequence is TGCAGCGTTGAAGAAGCGACAGGGGGAGAAAAACTGTTTTTT. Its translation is CSVEEATGGEKLFF.

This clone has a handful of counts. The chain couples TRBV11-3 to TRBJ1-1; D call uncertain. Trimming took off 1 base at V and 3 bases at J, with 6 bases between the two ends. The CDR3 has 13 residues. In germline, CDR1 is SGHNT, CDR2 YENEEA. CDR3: CASSLGADTEAFF. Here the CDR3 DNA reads TGTGCCAGCAGCTTAGGTGCGGACACTGAAGCTTTCTTT.

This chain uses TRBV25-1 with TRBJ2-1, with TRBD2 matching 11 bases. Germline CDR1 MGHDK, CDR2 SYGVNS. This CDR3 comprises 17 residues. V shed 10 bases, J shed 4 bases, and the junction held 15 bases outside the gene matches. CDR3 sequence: CATAGGPSGGIYNEQFF. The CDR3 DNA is TGTGCCACCGCAGGGGGCCCTAGCGGGGGGATTTACAATGAGCAGTTCTTC.

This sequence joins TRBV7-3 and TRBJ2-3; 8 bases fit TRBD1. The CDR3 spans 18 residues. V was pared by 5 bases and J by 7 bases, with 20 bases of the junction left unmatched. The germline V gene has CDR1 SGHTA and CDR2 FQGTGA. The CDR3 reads CASSQGGRPGQDKNTQYF. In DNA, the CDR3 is TGTGCCAGCAGCCAAGGGGGCCGCCCGGGACAGGATAAGAATACGCAGTATTTT.

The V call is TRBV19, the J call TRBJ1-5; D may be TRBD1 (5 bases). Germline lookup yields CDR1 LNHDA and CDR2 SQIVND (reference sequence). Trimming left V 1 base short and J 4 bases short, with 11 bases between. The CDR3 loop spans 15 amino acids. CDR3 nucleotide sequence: TGTGCCAGTAGTATAGTGAGGACACCTAATCAGCCCCAGCATTTT. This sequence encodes CASSIVRTPNQPQHF.

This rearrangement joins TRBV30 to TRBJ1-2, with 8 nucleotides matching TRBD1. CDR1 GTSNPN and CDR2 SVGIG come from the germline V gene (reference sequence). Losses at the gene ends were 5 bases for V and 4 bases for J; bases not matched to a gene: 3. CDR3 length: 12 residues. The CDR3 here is CAWVDRGYGYTF. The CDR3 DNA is TGTGCCTGGGTAGACAGGGGCTATGGCTACACCTTC.

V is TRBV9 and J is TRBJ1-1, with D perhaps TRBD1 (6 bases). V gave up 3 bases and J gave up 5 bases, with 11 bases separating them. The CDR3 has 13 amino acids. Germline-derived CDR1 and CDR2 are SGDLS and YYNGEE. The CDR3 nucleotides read TGTGCCAGCAGCGAACAGGGCAAGACTGAAGCTTTCTTT. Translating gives CASSEQGKTEAFF. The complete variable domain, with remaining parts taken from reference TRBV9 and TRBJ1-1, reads DSGVTQTPKHLITATGQRVTLRCSPRSGDLSVYWYQQSLDQGLQFLIQYYNGEERAKGNILERFSAQQFPDLHSELNLSSLELGDSALYFCASSEQGKTEAFFGQGTRLTVV.

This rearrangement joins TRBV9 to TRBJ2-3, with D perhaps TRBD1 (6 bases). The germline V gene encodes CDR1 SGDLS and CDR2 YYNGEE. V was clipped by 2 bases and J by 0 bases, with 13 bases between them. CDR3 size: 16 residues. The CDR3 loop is CASSVLGAGSTDTQYF. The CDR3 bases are TGTGCCAGCAGCGTTTTGGGGGCGGGTAGCACAGATACGCAGTATTTT.

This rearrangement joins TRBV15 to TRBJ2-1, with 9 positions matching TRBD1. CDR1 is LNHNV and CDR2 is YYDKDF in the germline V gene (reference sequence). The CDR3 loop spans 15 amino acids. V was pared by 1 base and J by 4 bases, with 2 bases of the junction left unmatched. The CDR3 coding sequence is TGTGCCACCAGCAGAGGGACAGGGGAATACAATGAGCAGTTCTTC. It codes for CATSRGTGEYNEQFF.

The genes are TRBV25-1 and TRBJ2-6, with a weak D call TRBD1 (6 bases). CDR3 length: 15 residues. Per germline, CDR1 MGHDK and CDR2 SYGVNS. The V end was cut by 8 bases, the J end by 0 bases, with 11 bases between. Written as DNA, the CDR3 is TGTGCCAGCGGGGGACACCCCTCTGGGGCCAACGTCCTGACTTTC. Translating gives CASGGHPSGANVLTF. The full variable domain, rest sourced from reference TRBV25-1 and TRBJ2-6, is EADIYQTPRYLVIGTGKKITLECSQTMGHDKMYWYQQDPGMELHLIHYSYGVNSTEKGDLSSESTVSRIRTEHFPLTLESARPSHTSQYLCASGGHPSGANVLTFGAGSRLTVL.

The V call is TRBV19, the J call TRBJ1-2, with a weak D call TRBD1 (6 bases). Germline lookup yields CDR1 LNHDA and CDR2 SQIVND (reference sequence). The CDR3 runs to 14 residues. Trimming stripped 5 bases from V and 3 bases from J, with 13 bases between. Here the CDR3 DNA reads TGTGCCAGTAGTCCCGGGACATTGTACTATGGCTACACCTTC. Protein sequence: CASSPGTLYYGYTF.

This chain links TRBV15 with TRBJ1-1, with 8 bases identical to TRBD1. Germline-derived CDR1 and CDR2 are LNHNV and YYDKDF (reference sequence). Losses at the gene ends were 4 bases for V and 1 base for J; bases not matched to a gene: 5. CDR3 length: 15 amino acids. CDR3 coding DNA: TGTGCCACCAGCACGGGTGGACAGGGGAACACTGAAGCTTTCTTT. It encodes CATSTGGQGNTEAFF.

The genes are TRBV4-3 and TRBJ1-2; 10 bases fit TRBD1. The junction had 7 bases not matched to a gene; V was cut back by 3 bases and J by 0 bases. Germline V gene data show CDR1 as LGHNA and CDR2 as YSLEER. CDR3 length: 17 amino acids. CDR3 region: CASSQGGTGATNYGYTF. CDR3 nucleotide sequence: TGCGCCAGCAGCCAGGGGGGGACAGGGGCTACTAACTATGGCTACACCTTC.